At least ten counts were recorded for the clone carrying this T cell receptor beta chain. CDR1 is MNHEY, CDR2 SMNVEV, per germline (reference sequence). Trimming removed 3 bases at V and 4 bases at J, with 10 bases between. The CDR3 runs to 13 residues. In the authors' methods: Estimates of nucleated cell counts were drawn from the amplification of reference gene primers. Here immunoSEQ multiplex PCR was the method, and the copy in TCRdb shows in-frame clones only, minus some. V and J calls plus clone size are reproduced from that table; the DNA served to infer D and trimming. The sample holds 200,000 to 250,000 clones, around 84% seen once. The data derive from a study of blood T cell repertoires in COVID-19. Whole-study context: From T cells, B-cell-depleted T cells, or PBMCs came the material, which was cDNA or gDNA.

This TCR was sampled from a man younger than 45 with active or convalescent COVID-19. The specimen was peripheral blood. The chain recombines TRBV27 with TRBJ2-7, with D perhaps TRBD1 (6 bases). CDR3 DNA sequence: TGTGCCAGCAGTTTCCGACAGGCGTACGAGCAGTACTTC. It is translated as CASSFRQAYEQYF.